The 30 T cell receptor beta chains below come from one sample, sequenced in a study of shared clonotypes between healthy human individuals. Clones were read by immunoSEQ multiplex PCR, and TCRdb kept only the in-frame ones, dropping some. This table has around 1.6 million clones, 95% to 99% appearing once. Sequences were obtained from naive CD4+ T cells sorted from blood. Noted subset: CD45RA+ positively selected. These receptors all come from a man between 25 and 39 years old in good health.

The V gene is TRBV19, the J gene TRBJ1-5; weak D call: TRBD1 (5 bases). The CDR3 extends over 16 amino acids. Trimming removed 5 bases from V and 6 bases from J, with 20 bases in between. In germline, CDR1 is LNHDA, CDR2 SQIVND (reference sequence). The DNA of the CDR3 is TGTGCCAGTAGTTCTCAACAGGCTTCGGGGGGTCAGCCCCAGCATTTT. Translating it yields CASSSQQASGGQPQHF.

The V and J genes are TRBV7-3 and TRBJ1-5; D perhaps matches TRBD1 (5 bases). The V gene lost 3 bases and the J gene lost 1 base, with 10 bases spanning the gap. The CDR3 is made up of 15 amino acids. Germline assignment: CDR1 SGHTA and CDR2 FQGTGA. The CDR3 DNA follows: TGTGCCAGCAGCTTCCCCGACAGCAGCAATCAGCCCCAGCATTTT. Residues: CASSFPDSSNQPQHF.

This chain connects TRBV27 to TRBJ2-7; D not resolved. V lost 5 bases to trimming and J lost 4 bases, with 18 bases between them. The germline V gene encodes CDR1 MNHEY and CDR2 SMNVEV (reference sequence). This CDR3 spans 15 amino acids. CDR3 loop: CASSRRIPLRYEQYF. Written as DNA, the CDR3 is TGTGCCAGCAGTCGCCGGATTCCCTTACGTTACGAGCAGTACTTC.

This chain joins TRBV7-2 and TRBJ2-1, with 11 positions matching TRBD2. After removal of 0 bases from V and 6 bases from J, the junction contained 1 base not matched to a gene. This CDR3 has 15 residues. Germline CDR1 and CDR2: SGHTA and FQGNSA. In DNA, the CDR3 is TGTGCCAGCAGCTTAGCCGGGACTAGCGGCAATGAGCAGTTCTTC. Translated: CASSLAGTSGNEQFF.

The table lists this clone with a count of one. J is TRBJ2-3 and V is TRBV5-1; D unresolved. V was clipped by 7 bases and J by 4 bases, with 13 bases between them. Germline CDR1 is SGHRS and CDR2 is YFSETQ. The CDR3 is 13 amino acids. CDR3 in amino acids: CASGLSPPDTQYF. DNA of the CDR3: TGCGCCAGCGGTCTTAGTCCCCCAGATACGCAGTATTTT.

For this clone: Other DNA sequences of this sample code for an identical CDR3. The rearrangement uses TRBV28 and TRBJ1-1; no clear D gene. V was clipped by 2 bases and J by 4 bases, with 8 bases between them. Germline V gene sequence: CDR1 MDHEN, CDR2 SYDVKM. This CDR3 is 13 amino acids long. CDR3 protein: CASSLLGPTEAFF. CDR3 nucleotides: TGTGCCAGCAGTTTACTCGGTCCCACTGAAGCTTTCTTT.

This chain's CDR3 is CASSTTYRANQPQHF. CDR3 in DNA: TGTGCCAGCAGTACCACTTACAGGGCCAATCAGCCCCAGCATTTT. The rearrangement links TRBV6-5 to TRBJ1-5; a weak D match, TRBD1 (6 bases). The V and J ends lost 5 bases and 3 bases respectively, with 14 bases between them. Germline assignment: CDR1 MNHEY and CDR2 SVGAGI. This CDR3 contains 15 residues.

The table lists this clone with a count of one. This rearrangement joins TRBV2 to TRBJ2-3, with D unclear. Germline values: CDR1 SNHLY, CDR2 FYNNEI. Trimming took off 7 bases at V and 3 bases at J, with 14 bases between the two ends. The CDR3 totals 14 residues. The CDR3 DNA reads TGTGCCAGCATTAGGACCGTTTCTACAGATACGCAGTATTTT. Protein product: CASIRTVSTDTQYF.

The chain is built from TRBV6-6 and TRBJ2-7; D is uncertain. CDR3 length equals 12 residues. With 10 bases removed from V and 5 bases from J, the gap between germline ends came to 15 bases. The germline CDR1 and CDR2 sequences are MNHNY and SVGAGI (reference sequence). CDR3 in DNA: TGTGCCACCAGGCCGTGGGCAAACGAGCAGTACTTC. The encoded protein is CATRPWANEQYF.

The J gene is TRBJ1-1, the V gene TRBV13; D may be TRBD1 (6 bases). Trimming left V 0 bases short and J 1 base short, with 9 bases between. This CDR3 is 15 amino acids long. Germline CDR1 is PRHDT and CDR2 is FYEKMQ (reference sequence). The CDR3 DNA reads TGTGCCAGCAGCTTAGGGCAGGGGAGGAACACTGAAGCTTTCTTT. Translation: CASSLGQGRNTEAFF.

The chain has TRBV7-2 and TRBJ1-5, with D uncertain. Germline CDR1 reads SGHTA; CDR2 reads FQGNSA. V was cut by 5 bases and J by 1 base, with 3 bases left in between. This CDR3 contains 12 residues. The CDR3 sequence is CASSRSNQPQHF. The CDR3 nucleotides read TGTGCCAGCAGCCGGAGCAATCAGCCCCAGCATTTT.

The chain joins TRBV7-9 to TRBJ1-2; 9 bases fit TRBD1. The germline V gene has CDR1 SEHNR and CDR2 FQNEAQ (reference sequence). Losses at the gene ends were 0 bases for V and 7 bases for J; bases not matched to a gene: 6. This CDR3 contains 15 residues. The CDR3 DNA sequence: TGTGCCAGCAGCTTAGCGAAACAGGGGGCAGGTGGCTACACCTTC. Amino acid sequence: CASSLAKQGAGGYTF.

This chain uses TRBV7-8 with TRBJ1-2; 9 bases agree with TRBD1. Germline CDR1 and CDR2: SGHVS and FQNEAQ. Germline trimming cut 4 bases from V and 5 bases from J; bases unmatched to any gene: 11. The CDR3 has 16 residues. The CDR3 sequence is CASSSTRTGVRYGYTF. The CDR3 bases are TGTGCCAGCAGCTCCACGCGGACAGGGGTACGGTATGGCTACACCTTC.

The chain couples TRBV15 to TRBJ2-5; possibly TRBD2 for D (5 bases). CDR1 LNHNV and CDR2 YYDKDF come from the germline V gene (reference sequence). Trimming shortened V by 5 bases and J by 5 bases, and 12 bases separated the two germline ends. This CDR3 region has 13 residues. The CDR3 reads CATSPRVGETQYF. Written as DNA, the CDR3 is TGTGCCACCAGCCCGAGGGTCGGGGAGACCCAGTACTTC.

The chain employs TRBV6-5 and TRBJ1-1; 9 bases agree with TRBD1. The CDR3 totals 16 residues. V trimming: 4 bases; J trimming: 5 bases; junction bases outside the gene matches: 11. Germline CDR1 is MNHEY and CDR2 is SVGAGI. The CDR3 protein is CASSFGQGPPFTEAFF. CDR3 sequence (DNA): TGTGCCAGCAGTTTCGGACAGGGGCCCCCTTTTACTGAAGCTTTCTTT.

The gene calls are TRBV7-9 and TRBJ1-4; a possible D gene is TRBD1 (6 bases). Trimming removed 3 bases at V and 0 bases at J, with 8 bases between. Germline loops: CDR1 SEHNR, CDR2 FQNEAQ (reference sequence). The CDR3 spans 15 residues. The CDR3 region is CASSFGGATNEKLFF. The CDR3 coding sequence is TGTGCCAGCAGCTTTGGGGGCGCAACTAATGAAAAACTGTTTTTT.

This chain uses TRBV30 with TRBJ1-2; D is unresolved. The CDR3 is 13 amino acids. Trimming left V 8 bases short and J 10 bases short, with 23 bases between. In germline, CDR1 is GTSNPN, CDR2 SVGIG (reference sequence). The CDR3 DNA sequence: TGTGCCCAGAAAACCCACCTTAGTCCTTTCTACACCTTC. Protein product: CAQKTHLSPFYTF.

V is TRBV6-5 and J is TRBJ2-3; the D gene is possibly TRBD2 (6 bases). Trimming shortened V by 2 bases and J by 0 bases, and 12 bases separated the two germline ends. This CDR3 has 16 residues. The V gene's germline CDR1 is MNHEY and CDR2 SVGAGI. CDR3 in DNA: TGTGCCAGCAGTTACGGCGGGGCTCGGAGCACAGATACGCAGTATTTT. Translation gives CASSYGGARSTDTQYF.

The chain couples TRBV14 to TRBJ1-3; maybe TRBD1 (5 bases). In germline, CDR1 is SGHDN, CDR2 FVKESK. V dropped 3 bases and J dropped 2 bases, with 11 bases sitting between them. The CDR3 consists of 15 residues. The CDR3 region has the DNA TGTGCCAGCAGCCAGGGGCTGCGGGCTGGAAACACCATATATTTT. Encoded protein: CASSQGLRAGNTIYF. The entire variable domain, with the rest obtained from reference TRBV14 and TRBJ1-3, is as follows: EAGVTQFPSHSVIEKGQTVTLRCDPISGHDNLYWYRRVMGKEIKFLLHFVKESKQDESGMPNNRFLAERTGGTYSTLKVQPAELEDSGVYFCASSQGLRAGNTIYFGEGSWLTVV.

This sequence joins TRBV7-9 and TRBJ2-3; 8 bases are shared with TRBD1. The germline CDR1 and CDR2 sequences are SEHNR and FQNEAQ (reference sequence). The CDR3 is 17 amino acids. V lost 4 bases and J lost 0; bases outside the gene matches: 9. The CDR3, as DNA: TGTGCCAGCAGCTATAAGACAGGGGCCGAAAGCACAGATACGCAGTATTTT. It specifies CASSYKTGAESTDTQYF.

The CDR3 region has the DNA TGTGCCAGCAGCACGGGAAAACCGGGTACGCAGTATTTT. It yields the protein CASSTGKPGTQYF. The genes are TRBV28 and TRBJ2-3; a weak D match, TRBD2 (5 bases). This CDR3 has 13 residues. Germline V gene sequence: CDR1 MDHEN, CDR2 SYDVKM. Trimming cost V 6 bases and J 8 bases, with 15 bases left between them.

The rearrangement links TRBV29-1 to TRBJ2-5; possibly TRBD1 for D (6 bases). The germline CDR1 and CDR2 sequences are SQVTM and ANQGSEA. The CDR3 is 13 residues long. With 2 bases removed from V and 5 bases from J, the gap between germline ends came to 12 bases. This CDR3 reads CSVEKNRAETQYF. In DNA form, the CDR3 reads TGCAGCGTTGAAAAAAACAGGGCGGAGACCCAGTACTTC.

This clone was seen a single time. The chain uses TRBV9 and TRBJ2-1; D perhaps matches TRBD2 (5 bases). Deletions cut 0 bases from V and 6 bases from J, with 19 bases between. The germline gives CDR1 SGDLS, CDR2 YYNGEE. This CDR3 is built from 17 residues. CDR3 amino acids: CASSVDPLGGRLNEQFF. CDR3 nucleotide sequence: TGTGCCAGCAGCGTAGACCCACTAGGTGGGAGACTCAATGAGCAGTTCTTC.

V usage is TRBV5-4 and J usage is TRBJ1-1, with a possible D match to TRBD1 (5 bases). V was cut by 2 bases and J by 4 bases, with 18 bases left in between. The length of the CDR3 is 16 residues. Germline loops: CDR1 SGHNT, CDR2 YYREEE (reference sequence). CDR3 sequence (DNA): TGTGCCAGCAGCTTCCCGAACCAGGGAGTCGGCACTGAAGCTTTCTTT. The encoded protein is CASSFPNQGVGTEAFF.

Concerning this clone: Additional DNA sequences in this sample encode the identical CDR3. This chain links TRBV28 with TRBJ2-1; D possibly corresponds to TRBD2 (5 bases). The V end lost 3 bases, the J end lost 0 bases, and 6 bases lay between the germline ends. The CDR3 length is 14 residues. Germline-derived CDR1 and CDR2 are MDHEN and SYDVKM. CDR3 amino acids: CASSFGSSYNEQFF. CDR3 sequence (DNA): TGTGCCAGCAGTTTTGGGAGCTCCTACAATGAGCAGTTCTTC.

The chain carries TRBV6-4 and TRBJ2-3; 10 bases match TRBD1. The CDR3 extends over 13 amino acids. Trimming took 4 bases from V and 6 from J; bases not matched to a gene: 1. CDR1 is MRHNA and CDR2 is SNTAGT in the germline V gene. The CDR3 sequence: CASSGDRGDTQYF. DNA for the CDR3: TGTGCCAGCAGTGGGGACAGGGGTGATACGCAGTATTTT.

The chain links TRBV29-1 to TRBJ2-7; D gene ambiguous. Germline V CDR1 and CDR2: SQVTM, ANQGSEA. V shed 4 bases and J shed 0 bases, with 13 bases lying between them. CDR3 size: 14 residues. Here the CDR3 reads CSVVNPLYSYEQYF. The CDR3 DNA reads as TGCAGCGTTGTAAATCCTCTTTACTCCTACGAGCAGTACTTC.

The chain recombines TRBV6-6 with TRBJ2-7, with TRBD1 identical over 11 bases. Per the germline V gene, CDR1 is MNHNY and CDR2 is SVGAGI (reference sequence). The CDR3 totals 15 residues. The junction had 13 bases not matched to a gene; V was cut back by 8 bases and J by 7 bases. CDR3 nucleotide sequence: TGTGCCAGCGCCACTCAACCGGGACAGGGGGAAGAGCAGTACTTC. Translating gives CASATQPGQGEEQYF.

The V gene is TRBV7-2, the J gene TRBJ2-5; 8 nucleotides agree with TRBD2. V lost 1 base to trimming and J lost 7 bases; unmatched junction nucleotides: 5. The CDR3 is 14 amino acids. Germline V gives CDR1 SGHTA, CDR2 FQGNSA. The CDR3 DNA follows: TGTGCCAGCAGCTTAGAAGGGACTAGTGTGACCCAGTACTTC. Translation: CASSLEGTSVTQYF.

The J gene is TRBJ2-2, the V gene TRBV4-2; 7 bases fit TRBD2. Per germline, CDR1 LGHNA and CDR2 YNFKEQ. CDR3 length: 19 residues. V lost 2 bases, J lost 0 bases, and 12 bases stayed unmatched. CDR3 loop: CASSQRPPRGSANTGELFF. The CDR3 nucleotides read TGTGCCAGCAGCCAACGCCCGCCGCGCGGGAGTGCGAACACCGGGGAGCTGTTTTTT.